This TCR beta chain was found in a study of identical twins. Findings and limits, study-wide: Models underestimated how often monozygotic twins shared out-of-frame TCR alpha. Beta clonotypes that were abundant in cord blood contained fewer insertions, a pattern absent from memory repertoires. Less excess twin sharing appeared in beta out-of-frame sequences.

V lost 6 bases to trimming and J lost 4 bases, with 21 bases between them. This CDR3 contains 16 residues. CDR1 is SNHLY and CDR2 is FYNNEI in the germline V gene. This clonotype has more than one count but fewer than ten. Its cognate antigen is unknown. With template switching, a universal primer site was added, and the cDNA carried unique molecular identifiers. One entry per CDR3 protein, called by TCRdb with MiXCR from the 5' RACE reads. In the table there are around 300,000 distinct CDR3 sequences, approximately 8% of which are singletons. These same data were also listed under a study on yellow fever vaccine responses in identical twins.

The sequenced material came from memory (CD45RO+) T cells sorted from blood. The V call is TRBV2, the J call TRBJ2-5; no firm D call. The sequence was obtained from a woman between 18 and 30 years old in good health. The CDR3 loop reads CASSASLVARLETQYF. CDR3 in DNA: TGTGCCAGCAGCGCCTCCCTGGTGGCCAGGTTAGAGACCCAGTACTTC. The entire variable domain, with the rest obtained from reference TRBV2 and TRBJ2-5, is as follows: EPEVTQTPSHQVTQMGQEVILRCVPISNHLYFYWYRQILGQKVEFLVSFYNNEISEKSEIFDDQFSVERPDGSNFTLKIRSTKLEDSAMYFCASSASLVARLETQYFGPGTRLLVL.